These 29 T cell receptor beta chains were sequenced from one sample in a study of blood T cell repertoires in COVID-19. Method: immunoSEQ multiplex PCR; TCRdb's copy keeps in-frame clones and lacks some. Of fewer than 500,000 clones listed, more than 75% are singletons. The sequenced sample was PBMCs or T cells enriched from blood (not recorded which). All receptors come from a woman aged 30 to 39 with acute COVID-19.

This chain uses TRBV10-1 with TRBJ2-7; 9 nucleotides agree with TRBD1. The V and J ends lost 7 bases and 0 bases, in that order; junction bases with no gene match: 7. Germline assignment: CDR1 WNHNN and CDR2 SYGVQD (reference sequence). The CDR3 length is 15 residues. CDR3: CASTGQGSLSYEQYF. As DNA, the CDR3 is TGCGCCAGCACAGGACAGGGGTCTCTCTCCTACGAGCAGTACTTC.

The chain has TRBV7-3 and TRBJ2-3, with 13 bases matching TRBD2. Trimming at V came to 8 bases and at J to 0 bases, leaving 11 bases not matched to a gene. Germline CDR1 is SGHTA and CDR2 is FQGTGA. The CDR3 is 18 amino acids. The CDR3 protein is CASGAGTSGVPSTDTQYF. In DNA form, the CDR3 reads TGTGCCAGCGGGGCCGGGACTAGCGGGGTACCTAGCACAGATACGCAGTATTTT.

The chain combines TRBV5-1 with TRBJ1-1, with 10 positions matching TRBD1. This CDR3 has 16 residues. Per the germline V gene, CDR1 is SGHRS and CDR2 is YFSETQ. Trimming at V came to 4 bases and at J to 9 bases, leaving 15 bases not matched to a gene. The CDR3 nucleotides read TGCGCCAGCAGCGCTCGGGACAGGGGCATCGTGAGTCAAGCTTTCTTT. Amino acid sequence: CASSARDRGIVSQAFF.

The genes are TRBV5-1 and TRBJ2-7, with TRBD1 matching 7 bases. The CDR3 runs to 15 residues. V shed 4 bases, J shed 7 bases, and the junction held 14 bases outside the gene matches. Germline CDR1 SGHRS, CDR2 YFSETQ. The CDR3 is CASSPEDRPRWEQYF. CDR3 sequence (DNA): TGCGCCAGCAGCCCTGAGGACAGGCCGCGGTGGGAGCAGTACTTC.

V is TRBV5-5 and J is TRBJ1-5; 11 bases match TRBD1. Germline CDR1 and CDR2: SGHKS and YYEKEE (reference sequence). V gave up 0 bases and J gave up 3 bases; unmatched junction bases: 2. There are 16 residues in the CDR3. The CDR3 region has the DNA TGTGCCAGCAGCTTGGGGGACAGGGGGTACAATCAGCCCCAGCATTTT. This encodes CASSLGDRGYNQPQHF.

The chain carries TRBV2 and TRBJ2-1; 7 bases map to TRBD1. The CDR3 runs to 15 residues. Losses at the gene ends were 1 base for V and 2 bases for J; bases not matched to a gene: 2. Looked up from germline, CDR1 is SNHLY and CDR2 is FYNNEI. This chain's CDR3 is CASSEGTGPYNEQFF. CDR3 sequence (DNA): TGTGCCAGCAGTGAAGGGACAGGCCCCTACAATGAGCAGTTCTTC.

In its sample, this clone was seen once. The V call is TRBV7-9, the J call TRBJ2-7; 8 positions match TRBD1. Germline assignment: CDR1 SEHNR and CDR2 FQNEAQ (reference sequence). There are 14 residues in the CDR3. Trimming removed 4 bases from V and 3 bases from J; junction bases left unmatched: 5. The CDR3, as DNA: TGTGCCAGCAGCTCTGACAGGGGAGGCTACGAGCAGTACTTC. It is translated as CASSSDRGGYEQYF.

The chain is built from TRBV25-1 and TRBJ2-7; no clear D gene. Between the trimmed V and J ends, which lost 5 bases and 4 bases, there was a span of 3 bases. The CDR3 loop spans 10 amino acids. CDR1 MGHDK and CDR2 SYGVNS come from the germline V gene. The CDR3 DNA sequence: TGTGCCAGCAGTCGGTACGAGCAGTACTTC. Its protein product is CASSRYEQYF.

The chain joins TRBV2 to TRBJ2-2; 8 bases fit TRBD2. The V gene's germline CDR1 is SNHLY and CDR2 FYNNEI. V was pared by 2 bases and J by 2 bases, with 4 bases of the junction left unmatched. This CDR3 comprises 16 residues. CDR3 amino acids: CASSEQRGLNTGELFF. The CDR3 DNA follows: TGTGCCAGCAGTGAACAGCGGGGGTTAAACACCGGGGAGCTGTTTTTT. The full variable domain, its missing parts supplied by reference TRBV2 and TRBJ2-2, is EPEVTQTPSHQVTQMGQEVILRCVPISNHLYFYWYRQILGQKVEFLVSFYNNEISEKSEIFDDQFSVERPDGSNFTLKIRSTKLEDSAMYFCASSEQRGLNTGELFFGEGSRLTVL.

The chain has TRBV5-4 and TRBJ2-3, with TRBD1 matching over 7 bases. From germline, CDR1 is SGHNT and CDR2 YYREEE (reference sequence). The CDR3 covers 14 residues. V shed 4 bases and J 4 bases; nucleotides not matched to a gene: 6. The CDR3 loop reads CASSVQGLSDTQYF. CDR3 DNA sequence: TGTGCCAGCAGCGTACAGGGGCTCTCAGATACGCAGTATTTT.

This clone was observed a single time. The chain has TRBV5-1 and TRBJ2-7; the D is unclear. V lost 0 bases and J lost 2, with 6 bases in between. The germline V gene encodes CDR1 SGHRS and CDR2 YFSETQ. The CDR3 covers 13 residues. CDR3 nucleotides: TGCGCCAGCAGCTTGGGACACCCCTACGAGCAGTACTTC. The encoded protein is CASSLGHPYEQYF.

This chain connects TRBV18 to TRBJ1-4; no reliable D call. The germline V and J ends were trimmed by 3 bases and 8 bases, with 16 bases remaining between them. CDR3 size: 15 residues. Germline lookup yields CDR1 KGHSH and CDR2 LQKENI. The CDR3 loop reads CASSPGKGGPEKLFF. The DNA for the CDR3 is TGTGCCAGCTCACCCGGGAAGGGCGGGCCGGAAAAACTGTTTTTT.

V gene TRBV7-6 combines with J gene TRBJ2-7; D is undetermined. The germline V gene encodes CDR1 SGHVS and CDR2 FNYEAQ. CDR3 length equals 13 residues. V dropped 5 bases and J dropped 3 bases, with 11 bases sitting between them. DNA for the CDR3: TGTGCCAGCAGCCCAACAGTAAACTACGAGCAGTACTTC. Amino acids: CASSPTVNYEQYF.

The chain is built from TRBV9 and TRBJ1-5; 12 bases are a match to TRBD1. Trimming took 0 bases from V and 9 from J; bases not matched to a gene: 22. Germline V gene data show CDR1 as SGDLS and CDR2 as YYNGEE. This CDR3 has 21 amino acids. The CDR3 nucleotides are TGTGCCAGCAGCGTAGATGAGGGGGACAGGGGGCGCCTGGACGGTCTGCGGCCCCAGCATTTT. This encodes CASSVDEGDRGRLDGLRPQHF.

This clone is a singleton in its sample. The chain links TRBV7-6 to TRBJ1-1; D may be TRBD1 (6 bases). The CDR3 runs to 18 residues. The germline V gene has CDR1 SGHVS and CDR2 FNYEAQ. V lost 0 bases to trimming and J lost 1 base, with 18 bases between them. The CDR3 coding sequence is TGTGCCAGCAGCTTAGCCCCAACTCGGACAGTATCGAACACTGAAGCTTTCTTT. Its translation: CASSLAPTRTVSNTEAFF.

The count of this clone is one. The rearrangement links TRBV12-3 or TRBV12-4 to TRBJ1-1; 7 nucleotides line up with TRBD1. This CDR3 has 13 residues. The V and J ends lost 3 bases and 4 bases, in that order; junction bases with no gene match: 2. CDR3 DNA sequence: TGTGCCAGCAGTTTGGACAGGCCCACTGAAGCTTTCTTT. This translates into CASSLDRPTEAFF.

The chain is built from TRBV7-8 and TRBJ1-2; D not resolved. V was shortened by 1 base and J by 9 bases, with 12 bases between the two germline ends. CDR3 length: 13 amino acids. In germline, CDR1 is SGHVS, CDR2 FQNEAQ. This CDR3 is CASSLGPGESYTF. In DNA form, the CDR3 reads TGTGCCAGCAGCTTAGGCCCCGGGGAGAGCTACACCTTC. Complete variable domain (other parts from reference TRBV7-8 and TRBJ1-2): GAGVSQSPRYKVAKRGQDVALRCDPISGHVSLFWYQQALGQGPEFLTYFQNEAQLDKSGLPSDRFFAERPEGSVSTLKIQRTQQEDSAVYLCASSLGPGESYTFGSGTRLTVV.

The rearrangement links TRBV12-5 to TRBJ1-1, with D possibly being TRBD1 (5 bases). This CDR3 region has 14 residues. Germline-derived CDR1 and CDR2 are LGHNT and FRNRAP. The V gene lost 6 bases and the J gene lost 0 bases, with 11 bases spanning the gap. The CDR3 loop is CASGRGTVNTEAFF. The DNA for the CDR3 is TGTGCTAGTGGCCGCGGGACGGTGAACACTGAAGCTTTCTTT. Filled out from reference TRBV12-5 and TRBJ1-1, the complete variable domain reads DARVTQTPRHKVTEMGQEVTMRCQPILGHNTVFWYRQTMMQGLELLAYFRNRAPLDDSGMPKDRFSAEMPDATLATLKIQPSEPRDSAVYFCASGRGTVNTEAFFGQGTRLTVV.

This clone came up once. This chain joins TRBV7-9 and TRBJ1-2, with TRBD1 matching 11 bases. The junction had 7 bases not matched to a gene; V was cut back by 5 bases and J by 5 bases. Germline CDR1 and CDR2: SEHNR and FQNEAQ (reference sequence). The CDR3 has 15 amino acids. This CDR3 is CASSPPGTGGYGYTF. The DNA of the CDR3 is TGTGCCAGCAGCCCTCCCGGGACAGGGGGATATGGCTACACCTTC.

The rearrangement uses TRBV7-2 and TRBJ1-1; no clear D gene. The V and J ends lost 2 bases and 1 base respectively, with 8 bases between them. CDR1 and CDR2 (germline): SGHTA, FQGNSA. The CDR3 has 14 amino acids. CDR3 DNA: TGTGCCAGCAGCTTACGATCGGGGAACACTGAAGCTTTCTTT. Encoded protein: CASSLRSGNTEAFF.

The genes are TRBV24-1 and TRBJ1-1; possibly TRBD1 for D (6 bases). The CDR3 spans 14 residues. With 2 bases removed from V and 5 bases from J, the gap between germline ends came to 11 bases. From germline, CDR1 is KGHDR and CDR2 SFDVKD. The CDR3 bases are TGTGCCACCAGTGATTCAATACAGGGTACTGAAGCTTTCTTT. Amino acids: CATSDSIQGTEAFF.

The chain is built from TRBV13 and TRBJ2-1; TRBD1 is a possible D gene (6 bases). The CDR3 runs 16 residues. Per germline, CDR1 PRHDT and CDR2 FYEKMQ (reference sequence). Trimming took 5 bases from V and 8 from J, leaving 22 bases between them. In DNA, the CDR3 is TGTGCCAGCAGCGGCCGGGACATCTTCGTCTTACATGAGCAGTTCTTC. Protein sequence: CASSGRDIFVLHEQFF.

CDR3 amino acids: CASSLSGGPLHF. As DNA, the CDR3 is TGTGCCAGCAGCCTTAGCGGGGGCCCGCTCCACTTT. This sequence joins TRBV12-3 or TRBV12-4 and TRBJ1-6, with a tentative D call TRBD1 (6 bases). V was clipped by 6 bases and J by 16 bases, with 16 bases between them. The CDR3 has 12 amino acids.

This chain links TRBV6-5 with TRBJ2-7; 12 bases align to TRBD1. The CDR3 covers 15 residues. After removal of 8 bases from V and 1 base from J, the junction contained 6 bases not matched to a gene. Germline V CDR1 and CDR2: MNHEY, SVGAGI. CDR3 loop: CASGRDRGQSYEQYF. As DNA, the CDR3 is TGTGCCAGCGGCCGGGACAGGGGGCAGTCCTACGAGCAGTACTTC.

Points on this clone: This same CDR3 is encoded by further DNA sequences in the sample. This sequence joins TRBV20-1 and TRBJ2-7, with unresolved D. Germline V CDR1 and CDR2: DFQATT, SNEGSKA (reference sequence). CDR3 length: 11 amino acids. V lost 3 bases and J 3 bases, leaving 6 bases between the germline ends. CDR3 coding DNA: TGCAGTGCTAGGGCAGGCTACGAGCAGTACTTC. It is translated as CSARAGYEQYF.

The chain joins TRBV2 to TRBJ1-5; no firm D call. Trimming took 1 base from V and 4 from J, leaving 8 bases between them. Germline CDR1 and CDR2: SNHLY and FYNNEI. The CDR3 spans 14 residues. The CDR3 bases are TGTGCCAGCAGTGAAGAGTCGGGAAATCAGCCCCAGCATTTT. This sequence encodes CASSEESGNQPQHF.

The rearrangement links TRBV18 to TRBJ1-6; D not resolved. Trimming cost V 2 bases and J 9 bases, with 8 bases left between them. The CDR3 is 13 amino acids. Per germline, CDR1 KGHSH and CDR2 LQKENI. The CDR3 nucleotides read TGTGCCAGCTCACCATTCGGCGGTTCACCCCTCCACTTT. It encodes CASSPFGGSPLHF.

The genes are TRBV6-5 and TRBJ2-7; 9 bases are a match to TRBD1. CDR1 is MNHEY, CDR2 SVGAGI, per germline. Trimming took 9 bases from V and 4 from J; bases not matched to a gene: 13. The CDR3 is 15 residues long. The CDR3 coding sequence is TGTGCCAGTTCAATCTCCGGGACAGGGTCGTACGAGCAGTACTTC. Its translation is CASSISGTGSYEQYF.

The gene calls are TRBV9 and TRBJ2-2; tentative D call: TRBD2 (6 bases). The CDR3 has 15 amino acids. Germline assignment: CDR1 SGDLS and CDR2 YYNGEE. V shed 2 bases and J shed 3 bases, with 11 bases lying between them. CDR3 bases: TGTGCCAGCAGCGTGGGGGACTTTTACACCGGGGAGCTGTTTTTT. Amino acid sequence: CASSVGDFYTGELFF.